This T cell receptor beta chain originates from a study of blood T cell repertoires in COVID-19. The CDR3 has 18 amino acids. Germline CDR1 LNHDA, CDR2 SQIVND (reference sequence). The J segment lost 3 bases and the V segment lost 4 bases, leaving 15 bases of the junction unmatched. Using immunoSEQ multiplex PCR, the repertoire was profiled, and TCRdb retains in-frame clones only, with some absent. The sample lists a few hundred thousand clones, about nine tenths seen once, with about 12% in the top ten. The source of this sequence is an older woman with acute or convalescent COVID-19. Sequenced sample: peripheral blood. This chain joins TRBV19 and TRBJ2-7, with 10 bases aligning to TRBD2. The CDR3 DNA reads TGTGCCAGTAGTACAACAGCCCCGGCTAGCGGGAGTATCTACGAGCAGTACTTC. Encoded protein: CASSTTAPASGSIYEQYF.